One and the same sample provided the 26 T cell receptor beta chains below, sequenced in a study of blood T cell repertoires in COVID-19. The protocol was immunoSEQ multiplex PCR, while the TCRdb copy is restricted to in-frame clones and leaves out a portion. The sample holds roughly 290,000 clones; around 90% are singletons and the top ten take 1.5% to 2%. The specimen sequenced was PBMCs or T cells enriched from blood (not recorded which). The receptors originated from a woman younger than 35 with acute COVID-19.

The chain carries TRBV6-5 and TRBJ2-4, with D maybe TRBD2 (5 bases). This CDR3 region has 14 residues. Per germline, CDR1 MNHEY and CDR2 SVGAGI. Trimming removed 6 bases from V and 1 base from J, with 10 bases in between. CDR3 protein: CASSRTWAKNIQYF. In DNA, the CDR3 is TGTGCCAGCAGCCGGACTTGGGCCAAAAACATTCAGTACTTC.

The rearrangement uses TRBV5-5 and TRBJ1-2, with D possibly being TRBD1 (5 bases). The length of the CDR3 is 14 residues. Germline CDR1 SGHKS, CDR2 YYEKEE (reference sequence). V was shortened by 0 bases and J by 8 bases, with 14 bases between the two germline ends. The CDR3, as DNA: TGTGCCAGCAGCTTGGTCTCAGGGAAGGACGGCTACACCTTC. Translated: CASSLVSGKDGYTF. Together with reference TRBV5-5 and TRBJ1-2, the CDR3 gives the full variable domain: DAGVTQSPTHLIKTRGQQVTLRCSPISGHKSVSWYQQVLGQGPQFIFQYYEKEERGRGNFPDRFSARQFPNYSSELNVNALLLGDSALYLCASSLVSGKDGYTFGSGTRLTVV.

This clone showed up just once. V usage is TRBV18 and J usage is TRBJ2-7; no clear D. V lost 6 bases and J lost 1, with 4 bases in between. The germline CDR1 and CDR2 sequences are KGHSH and LQKENI. The CDR3 is made up of 11 amino acids. In nucleotides, the CDR3 is TGTGCCAGCTCCGGGTCCTACGAGCAGTACTTC. It translates to CASSGSYEQYF.

This chain uses TRBV3-1 (or the pseudogene TRBV3-2) with TRBJ1-2; unclear D gene. Trimming removed 2 bases at V and 3 bases at J, with 10 bases between. CDR3 length equals 14 residues. Looked up from germline, CDR1 is LGHDT and CDR2 is YNNKEL (reference sequence). CDR3 loop: CASSQKGGHYGYTF. CDR3 sequence (DNA): TGTGCCAGCAGCCAAAAAGGAGGGCACTATGGCTACACCTTC.

The chain recombines TRBV30 with TRBJ2-1; D possibly corresponds to TRBD1 (6 bases). The germline V and J ends were trimmed by 1 base and 9 bases, with 13 bases remaining between them. Germline V gene data show CDR1 as GTSNPN and CDR2 as SVGIG (reference sequence). The CDR3 runs 13 residues. The CDR3 DNA reads as TGTGCCTGGAGTGCGCCATCAGGGGTTGAGCAGTTCTTC. Translated: CAWSAPSGVEQFF.

This rearrangement joins TRBV5-4 to TRBJ2-1; 9 positions match TRBD2. J gave up 7 bases and V 4 bases, and 6 bases lay outside the gene matches. This CDR3 is 14 amino acids long. Germline V gene sequence: CDR1 SGHNT, CDR2 YYREEE (reference sequence). CDR3: CASSRLAGKNEQFF. The CDR3 DNA sequence: TGTGCCAGCAGCAGGCTAGCGGGGAAGAATGAGCAGTTCTTC.

The chain links TRBV27 to TRBJ1-1, with a possible D match to TRBD1 (6 bases). V was cut by 7 bases and J by 1 base, with 13 bases left in between. The germline V gene has CDR1 MNHEY and CDR2 SMNVEV (reference sequence). The CDR3 is made up of 14 amino acids. CDR3 loop: CASNLRGRNTEAFF. The DNA for the CDR3 is TGTGCCAGCAACCTCAGGGGTAGGAACACTGAAGCTTTCTTT.

The chain has TRBV6-5 and TRBJ2-5, with a tentative D call TRBD2 (6 bases). V shed 9 bases and J shed 4 bases, with 21 bases lying between them. CDR1 is MNHEY and CDR2 is SVGAGI in the germline V gene. CDR3 length: 15 residues. The CDR3 DNA is TGTGCCAGTAACATGGGGACTGGGGAGATAGAGACCCAGTACTTC. Protein: CASNMGTGEIETQYF.

V and J are TRBV6-1 and TRBJ2-7; 7 bases fit TRBD2. With 3 bases clipped from V and 2 bases from J, the junction kept 13 bases outside the gene matches. The length of the CDR3 is 17 residues. The V gene's germline CDR1 is MNHNS and CDR2 SASEGT. CDR3 in DNA: TGTGCCAGCAGTGAGAGGCTTATCCGGGGGGTCCCCTACGAGCAGTACTTC. Residues: CASSERLIRGVPYEQYF.

This chain connects TRBV2 to TRBJ1-3, with a possible D match to TRBD1 (5 bases). The germline V and J ends were trimmed by 4 bases and 0 bases, with 13 bases remaining between them. CDR3 length: 16 amino acids. Germline assignment: CDR1 SNHLY and CDR2 FYNNEI. CDR3 sequence (DNA): TGTGCCAGCAGTGGAAGAGGGACTAGCTCTGGAAACACCATATATTTT. Its translation: CASSGRGTSSGNTIYF.

The V gene is TRBV6-5, the J gene TRBJ2-2; D is perhaps TRBD1 (5 bases). V dropped 6 bases and J dropped 2 bases, with 10 bases sitting between them. CDR3 size: 14 residues. Germline CDR1 MNHEY, CDR2 SVGAGI. CDR3 region: CASSRQSNTGELFF. CDR3 nucleotide sequence: TGTGCCAGCAGCCGACAGAGCAACACCGGGGAGCTGTTTTTT.

This clone was seen more than once but under ten times. The V gene is TRBV14, the J gene TRBJ1-1; possibly TRBD1 for D (6 bases). V dropped 5 bases and J dropped 0 bases, with 13 bases sitting between them. From germline, CDR1 is SGHDN and CDR2 FVKESK. This CDR3 comprises 15 residues. The CDR3 loop is CASSNGQLMNTEAFF. In DNA form, the CDR3 reads TGTGCCAGCAGCAACGGACAGCTCATGAACACTGAAGCTTTCTTT.

The rearrangement links TRBV11-2 to TRBJ1-2; D might be TRBD1 (5 bases). The germline gives CDR1 SGHAT, CDR2 FQNNGV. V was clipped by 1 base and J by 2 bases, with 5 bases between them. This CDR3 has 13 residues. CDR3 DNA sequence: TGTGCCAGCAGCTTAGCAGGGAACTATGGCTACACCTTC. Translating it yields CASSLAGNYGYTF.

V and J are TRBV5-1 and TRBJ2-5, with TRBD1 as a possible D gene (7 bases). Germline CDR1 is SGHRS and CDR2 is YFSETQ. Trimming removed 4 bases from V and 5 bases from J, with 18 bases in between. The CDR3 runs 15 residues. The CDR3 DNA reads TGCGCCAGCAGCCGGGCGGCGGAGGGGGCCGAGACCCAGTACTTC. It encodes CASSRAAEGAETQYF. The full variable domain, completed using reference TRBV5-1 and TRBJ2-5, is KAGVTQTPRYLIKTRGQQVTLSCSPISGHRSVSWYQQTPGQGLQFLFEYFSETQRNKGNFPGRFSGRQFSNSRSEMNVSTLELGDSALYLCASSRAAEGAETQYFGPGTRLLVL.

This rearrangement joins TRBV4-2 to TRBJ2-1; possibly TRBD2 for D (5 bases). Trimming stripped 5 bases from V and 0 bases from J, with 17 bases between. The CDR3 consists of 17 residues. In germline, CDR1 is LGHNA, CDR2 YNFKEQ. The CDR3 nucleotides are TGTGCCAGCAGCACAGCTCGAGGAGCGGACTCCTACAATGAGCAGTTCTTC. Translated: CASSTARGADSYNEQFF.

The gene calls are TRBV4-3 and TRBJ2-1; D remains ambiguous. The CDR3 has 13 amino acids. The germline V gene has CDR1 LGHNA and CDR2 YSLEER. V was pared by 1 base and J by 8 bases, with 9 bases between. The CDR3: CASSQVPVHEQFF. The CDR3 nucleotides read TGCGCCAGCAGCCAAGTTCCAGTCCATGAGCAGTTCTTC.

The gene calls are TRBV9 and TRBJ1-3; TRBD1 is a possible D gene (5 bases). The CDR3 has 15 residues. V was pared by 7 bases and J by 4 bases, with 18 bases between. Germline-derived CDR1 and CDR2 are SGDLS and YYNGEE. The CDR3 is CASRSTESPGNTIYF. DNA of the CDR3: TGTGCCAGCCGTTCGACAGAGTCTCCCGGAAACACCATATATTTT.

The chain employs TRBV19 and TRBJ1-1, with D hard to call. The CDR3 has 13 residues. Per germline, CDR1 LNHDA and CDR2 SQIVND (reference sequence). Trimming took 10 bases from V and 4 from J, leaving 16 bases between them. Written as DNA, the CDR3 is TGTGCCACCATCGGGAGGGTGGGCACTGAAGCTTTCTTT. Protein product: CATIGRVGTEAFF.

V and J are TRBV18 and TRBJ1-2; 7 bases match TRBD1. The CDR3 contains 16 residues. The V gene's germline CDR1 is KGHSH and CDR2 LQKENI. Trimming at V came to 3 bases and at J to 0 bases, leaving 7 bases not matched to a gene. The CDR3 DNA follows: TGTGCCAGCTCACCCCTCGAGGGGGCAGCTAACTATGGCTACACCTTC. Translating it yields CASSPLEGAANYGYTF.

The genes are TRBV27 and TRBJ2-7, with D uncertain. The CDR3 spans 11 residues. Trimming cost V 5 bases and J 6 bases, with 8 bases left between them. Looked up from germline, CDR1 is MNHEY and CDR2 is SMNVEV (reference sequence). This chain's CDR3 is CASSAGTEQYF. DNA for the CDR3: TGTGCCAGCAGTGCAGGCACCGAGCAGTACTTC.

This sequence joins TRBV7-2 and TRBJ2-7; 10 bases align to TRBD1. The CDR3 sequence is 15 residues long. The germline gives CDR1 SGHTA, CDR2 FQGNSA. The trim removed 4 bases at V and 4 bases at J, leaving 7 bases unmatched. CDR3 bases: TGTGCCAGCAGCTCCGACAGGGGGCGGCCATACGAGCAGTACTTC. Protein: CASSSDRGRPYEQYF. Variable domain in full (rest from reference TRBV7-2 and TRBJ2-7): GAGVSQSPSNKVTEKGKDVELRCDPISGHTALYWYRQSLGQGLEFLIYFQGNSAPDKSGLPSDRFSAERTGGSVSTLTIQRTQQEDSAVYLCASSSDRGRPYEQYFGPGTRLTVT.

The J gene is TRBJ1-1, the V gene TRBV2, with D uncertain. V lost 7 bases to trimming and J lost 1 base, with 4 bases between them. This CDR3 is built from 11 residues. The germline CDR1 and CDR2 sequences are SNHLY and FYNNEI. The CDR3 here is CASTGNTEAFF. Here the CDR3 DNA reads TGTGCCAGCACGGGGAACACTGAAGCTTTCTTT.

The CDR3 DNA sequence: TGTGCCAGCAGTTTCCCGGGACAGGGTTATAATTCACCCCTCCACTTT. Amino acid sequence: CASSFPGQGYNSPLHF. This sequence joins TRBV28 and TRBJ1-6; TRBD1 aligns across 9 bases. This CDR3 has 16 amino acids. Germline V gives CDR1 MDHEN, CDR2 SYDVKM. J was trimmed by 4 bases and V by 3 bases; bases with no gene match: 4.

For the CDR3, the DNA is TGCAGTGCTAGTCGCAACAGGGACAACTCCTACGAGCAGTACTTC. Amino acid sequence: CSASRNRDNSYEQYF. The chain links TRBV20-1 to TRBJ2-7, with a possible D match to TRBD1 (6 bases). The V gene's germline CDR1 is DFQATT and CDR2 SNEGSKA (reference sequence). The CDR3 is 15 residues long. Trimming stripped 3 bases from V and 0 bases from J, with 15 bases between.

V is TRBV7-6 and J is TRBJ2-7, with 13 bases identical to TRBD2. Germline V gene sequence: CDR1 SGHVS, CDR2 FNYEAQ. The CDR3 consists of 18 residues. After removal of 6 bases from V and 2 bases from J, the junction contained 13 bases not matched to a gene. CDR3 in amino acids: CASSQGLAGVPGPYEQYF. CDR3 sequence (DNA): TGTGCCAGCAGTCAAGGACTAGCGGGAGTGCCTGGCCCCTACGAGCAGTACTTC.

The gene calls are TRBV7-9 and TRBJ2-7; possible D gene TRBD2, 6 bases. From germline, CDR1 is SEHNR and CDR2 FQNEAQ (reference sequence). V lost 5 bases and J lost 3, with 14 bases in between. There are 14 residues in the CDR3. The CDR3 nucleotides are TGTGCCAGCAGCCTAGACGGGCGGGGCTACGAGCAGTACTTC. Translating it yields CASSLDGRGYEQYF. Combining the CDR3 with reference TRBV7-9 and TRBJ2-7 gives the whole variable domain DTGVSQNPRHKITKRGQNVTFRCDPISEHNRLYWYRQTLGQGPEFLTYFQNEAQLEKSRLLSDRFSAERPKGSFSTLEIQRTEQGDSAMYLCASSLDGRGYEQYFGPGTRLTVT.